This T cell receptor beta chain was profiled in a study of CD8+ T cells in alopecia areata. General study points: Patients shared TCRs less clearly than mice did, possibly for HLA-related reasons. Lesional scalp, especially alopecia totalis/universalis, showed higher clonality than normal scalp. Scalp sequencing also captures normal skin's resident alphabeta T cells.

For this clone: Its antigen remains unknown.

Extracted RNA was reverse transcribed into cDNA, the sequencing template. Data came from immunoSEQ multiplex PCR; TCRdb stores just in-frame clones and leaves some out. The sample shows about 100,000 clones, approximately 59% of them seen only once. PBMCs served as the source from which CD4+ and CD8+ T cells were sorted. There are 15 residues in the CDR3. The germline CDR1 and CDR2 sequences are LGHNA and YNFKEQ. Losses at the gene ends were 3 bases for V and 0 bases for J; bases not matched to a gene: 3. Sequences were obtained from CD8+ T cells sorted from blood. The V call is TRBV4-2, the J call TRBJ2-7, with TRBD1 identical over 9 bases. This receptor was identified in a human donor in good health. The CDR3 coding sequence is TGTGCCAGCAGCCAGGACAGGGGCCACTCCTACGAGCAGTACTTC. It translates to CASSQDRGHSYEQYF.